This T cell receptor beta chain was documented in a study of T-cell memory formation after mild COVID-19. Whole-study findings and limits: Contracting CD4+ clones sat mainly in CM and EM; CD8+ in EMRA. That cross-reactive memory joined was suggested by some responding clones appearing in pre-infection memory.

Trimming pared 4 bases from V and 7 bases from J, leaving 10 bases between. Looked up from germline, CDR1 is SGHDN and CDR2 is FVKESK. The length of the CDR3 is 12 residues. TCRdb re-derived calls from the 5' RACE reads in MiXCR, one entry per CDR3 protein. The data contain approximately 190,000 distinct CDR3 sequences, about a sixth of them singletons. This clonotype showed up just a few times. The antigen is undetermined. The TCR sequence derives from an adult woman who had mild COVID-19 (a few samples of this study predate the infection). Cell type and time point are not known. The V gene is TRBV14, the J gene TRBJ1-2; tentatively, D is TRBD1 (5 bases). Sequencing was carried out using PBMCs or a T cell subset sorted from them (not recorded which). The CDR3 nucleotides read TGTGCCAGCAGCCCATCGGGACGTGGCTACACCTTC. Translated, it gives CASSPSGRGYTF.